A selection of T cell receptor beta chains follows, all from one sample in a study of blood T cell repertoires in COVID-19. Only in-frame clones appear in the TCRdb table, and some are missing; sequencing was by immunoSEQ multiplex PCR. The sample lists over 130,000 clones, under 85% seen once, with 1.5% to 2% in the top ten. Sequenced sample: PBMCs or T cells enriched from blood (not recorded which). The source is a woman aged 18-29 years who had been exposed to COVID-19. CDR3s include the opening cysteine and the closing phenylalanine or tryptophan. Fields, in order: CDR3 DNA, CDR3 protein, V gene, clone size, D gene, J gene. The D gene is left open where the match is weak. Not all rows give a size; the values are once, few, many and, for expanded clones, a class.

CDR3nt: TGTGCCAGCAGTTTATCCTCTAGCGGGCAATACGAGCAGTACTTC
CDR3aa: CASSLSSSGQYEQYF
v_gene: TRBV28
abundance: -
d_gene: TRBD2
j_gene: TRBJ2-7

CDR3nt: TGTGCCAGCAGTTCCTCAAGACTAGCGGGAGCTAACAATGAGCAGTTCTTC
CDR3aa: CASSSSRLAGANNEQFF
v_gene: TRBV28
abundance: few
d_gene: TRBD2
j_gene: TRBJ2-1

CDR3nt: TGTGCCAGCAGCGTAGGGGGTAGGCGGGTTAGCACAGATACGCAGTATTTT
CDR3aa: CASSVGGRRVSTDTQYF
v_gene: TRBV9
abundance: once
d_gene: -
j_gene: TRBJ2-3

CDR3nt: TGTGCCAGCAGCTCAGAGGAGACGATCATTGGGCAGTTCTTC
CDR3aa: CASSSEETIIGQFF
v_gene: TRBV7-9
abundance: -
d_gene: -
j_gene: TRBJ2-1

CDR3nt: TGTGCCAGCAGTTGGGGTGCGGGAACTGAAGCTTTCTTT
CDR3aa: CASSWGAGTEAFF
v_gene: TRBV28
abundance: -
d_gene: -
j_gene: TRBJ1-1

CDR3nt: TGCAGCGTAGGGGACACTGAAGCTTTCTTT
CDR3aa: CSVGDTEAFF
v_gene: TRBV29-1
abundance: -
d_gene: -
j_gene: TRBJ1-1

CDR3nt: TGTGCCAGCAGCGCATCACCCGGGACTAGCGGGAGAGTGACCGGGGAGCTGTTTTTT
CDR3aa: CASSASPGTSGRVTGELFF
v_gene: TRBV7-9
abundance: -
d_gene: TRBD2
j_gene: TRBJ2-2

CDR3nt: TGTGCCAGTAGTATAGCGGGAGTAGGGAATGAGCAGTTCTTC
CDR3aa: CASSIAGVGNEQFF
v_gene: TRBV19
abundance: -
d_gene: -
j_gene: TRBJ2-1

CDR3nt: TGCGCCAGCAGCCAAGCCCCAGGGCTACCCTATGGCTACACCTTC
CDR3aa: CASSQAPGLPYGYTF
v_gene: TRBV4-1
abundance: -
d_gene: -
j_gene: TRBJ1-2

CDR3nt: TGTGCCAGCTCACCATTGGGACAGGACTATGGCTACACCTTC
CDR3aa: CASSPLGQDYGYTF
v_gene: TRBV18
abundance: -
d_gene: TRBD1
j_gene: TRBJ1-2

CDR3nt: TGCAGCGTTGGGGGGGGGCCCTACAATGAGCAGTTCTTC
CDR3aa: CSVGGGPYNEQFF
v_gene: TRBV29-1
abundance: few
d_gene: -
j_gene: TRBJ2-1

CDR3nt: TGTGCCAGCAGTTTATTCCGGGACAGGGAATTTATACGTGGCAATCAGCCCCAGCATTTT
CDR3aa: CASSLFRDREFIRGNQPQHF
v_gene: TRBV28
abundance: few
d_gene: TRBD1
j_gene: TRBJ1-5

CDR3nt: TGCGCCAGCAGCCCGGGACAGACGTACGAGCAGTACTTC
CDR3aa: CASSPGQTYEQYF
v_gene: TRBV4-3
abundance: -
d_gene: TRBD1
j_gene: TRBJ2-7

CDR3nt: TGCGCCAGCAGCTTCGGACTAGCGGGGTCCAATGAGCAGTTCTTC
CDR3aa: CASSFGLAGSNEQFF
v_gene: TRBV5-1
abundance: -
d_gene: TRBD2
j_gene: TRBJ2-1

CDR3nt: TGTGCCAGCAGCTTCTGGGGGGGGAGTATCACTGAAGCTTTCTTT
CDR3aa: CASSFWGGSITEAFF
v_gene: TRBV5-4
abundance: -
d_gene: -
j_gene: TRBJ1-1

CDR3nt: TGTGCCAGCAGTTTCCAGGGGGCTTCACCCCTCCACTTT
CDR3aa: CASSFQGASPLHF
v_gene: TRBV12-3/TRBV12-4
abundance: -
d_gene: TRBD1
j_gene: TRBJ1-6

CDR3nt: TGTGCCTGGAGTGAGTGGTCAGGGAAGGGGACTGAAGCTTTCTTT
CDR3aa: CAWSEWSGKGTEAFF
v_gene: TRBV30
abundance: -
d_gene: -
j_gene: TRBJ1-1

CDR3nt: TGTGCCACCAGTGATCCCGGGACTAGCGAATCAGATACGCAGTATTTT
CDR3aa: CATSDPGTSESDTQYF
v_gene: TRBV24-1
abundance: -
d_gene: TRBD2
j_gene: TRBJ2-3

CDR3nt: TGCAGCGTGGTGGGGCCGGGCGGGGGTGAGACCCAGTACTTC
CDR3aa: CSVVGPGGGETQYF
v_gene: TRBV29-1
abundance: -
d_gene: TRBD2
j_gene: TRBJ2-5

CDR3nt: TGTGCCAGCAGTCCATATGGAGGGAGTACAGATACGCAGTATTTT
CDR3aa: CASSPYGGSTDTQYF
v_gene: TRBV11-2
abundance: -
d_gene: -
j_gene: TRBJ2-3

CDR3nt: TGTGCCAGCAGCCTACAGGGGTACGAGCAGTACTTC
CDR3aa: CASSLQGYEQYF
v_gene: TRBV7-3
abundance: once
d_gene: TRBD1
j_gene: TRBJ2-7

CDR3nt: TGTGCCAGCAGTTTACGTCCCCAGAGCTACACCTTC
CDR3aa: CASSLRPQSYTF
v_gene: TRBV28
abundance: few
d_gene: -
j_gene: TRBJ1-2

CDR3nt: TGTGCCAGCTCGACAGGGAGCAATCAGCCCCAGCATTTT
CDR3aa: CASSTGSNQPQHF
v_gene: TRBV27
abundance: -
d_gene: TRBD1
j_gene: TRBJ1-5

CDR3nt: TGTGCCAGCAGCCCTCGGACTAGCGGGACGGGTGAGCAGTTCTTC
CDR3aa: CASSPRTSGTGEQFF
v_gene: TRBV7-9
abundance: -
d_gene: TRBD2
j_gene: TRBJ2-1

CDR3nt: TGTGCCAGCAGTCTTCGACAGGGTTTTAATCAGCCCCAGCATTTT
CDR3aa: CASSLRQGFNQPQHF
v_gene: TRBV6-2/TRBV6-3
abundance: -
d_gene: TRBD1
j_gene: TRBJ1-5

CDR3nt: TGTGCCAGCAGCCTGACAGACAGGGCGACTCAGTTCTTC
CDR3aa: CASSLTDRATQFF
v_gene: TRBV3-1/TRBV3-2
abundance: -
d_gene: TRBD1
j_gene: TRBJ2-1

CDR3nt: TGTGCCAGCAGCCAAGAAGGGGGAAACGGAGAATACGAGCAGTACTTC
CDR3aa: CASSQEGGNGEYEQYF
v_gene: TRBV14
abundance: -
d_gene: -
j_gene: TRBJ2-7

CDR3nt: TGTGCCAGTAGTTTTGGGACAGGGGGCCGAGACTCACCCCTCCACTTT
CDR3aa: CASSFGTGGRDSPLHF
v_gene: TRBV19
abundance: once
d_gene: TRBD1
j_gene: TRBJ1-6

CDR3nt: TGTGCCATCAGCGGCGGGGCGGGAGAGACCCAGTACTTC
CDR3aa: CAISGGAGETQYF
v_gene: TRBV10-3
abundance: -
d_gene: -
j_gene: TRBJ2-5

CDR3nt: TGTGCCACCAGCAGAGTTGGGACAGGGGGCGACGAGCAGTACTTC
CDR3aa: CATSRVGTGGDEQYF
v_gene: TRBV15
abundance: few
d_gene: TRBD1
j_gene: TRBJ2-7

CDR3nt: TGCGCCAGCAGTCCCCCGAAGGCAGGGGGTATAACCATCTATGGCTACACCTTC
CDR3aa: CASSPPKAGGITIYGYTF
v_gene: TRBV23-1
abundance: -
d_gene: TRBD1
j_gene: TRBJ1-2

CDR3nt: TGTGCCAGCAGTTTATCCGGGGGACGCCTCAATGAGCAGTTCTTC
CDR3aa: CASSLSGGRLNEQFF
v_gene: TRBV28
abundance: once
d_gene: -
j_gene: TRBJ2-1

CDR3nt: TGTGCCACCAGTGATTATTCAGGGTGGGCTCCAGATACGCAGTATTTT
CDR3aa: CATSDYSGWAPDTQYF
v_gene: TRBV24-1
abundance: once
d_gene: -
j_gene: TRBJ2-3

CDR3nt: TGTGCCAGTAGCCCAGGGGCAGGGCGGCAAGAGACCCAGTACTTC
CDR3aa: CASSPGAGRQETQYF
v_gene: TRBV19
abundance: -
d_gene: -
j_gene: TRBJ2-5

CDR3nt: TGTGCCAGCAGCTGGGGCGGGAGGAATAACAATGAGCAGTTCTTC
CDR3aa: CASSWGGRNNNEQFF
v_gene: TRBV11-2
abundance: -
d_gene: TRBD2
j_gene: TRBJ2-1

CDR3nt: TGCGCCAGCAGCTTGGGACAGGGGAGAGGACAAGAGACCCAGTACTTC
CDR3aa: CASSLGQGRGQETQYF
v_gene: TRBV5-1
abundance: -
d_gene: TRBD1
j_gene: TRBJ2-5

CDR3nt: TGTGCCAGCAGTTTACAGGGAATTCCCCTCTACGAGCAGTACTTC
CDR3aa: CASSLQGIPLYEQYF
v_gene: TRBV27
abundance: -
d_gene: -
j_gene: TRBJ2-7

CDR3nt: TGTGCCAGCAGCTTAGGTTGGGCAGGGAGGGCAGATACGCAGTATTTT
CDR3aa: CASSLGWAGRADTQYF
v_gene: TRBV11-3
abundance: -
d_gene: TRBD2
j_gene: TRBJ2-3

CDR3nt: TGTGCCAGCAGCCCGGTGGACAGGCCCACGGAAAAACTGTTTTTT
CDR3aa: CASSPVDRPTEKLFF
v_gene: TRBV5-4
abundance: -
d_gene: TRBD1
j_gene: TRBJ1-4

CDR3nt: TGTGCCCTCAACACTGGGGGGACTAGTCAGCCCCAGCATTTT
CDR3aa: CALNTGGTSQPQHF
v_gene: TRBV30
abundance: -
d_gene: -
j_gene: TRBJ1-5

CDR3nt: TGTGCCAGCTCACCACTAGGGAACGGGGCCGGGGAGCTGTTTTTT
CDR3aa: CASSPLGNGAGELFF
v_gene: TRBV18
abundance: -
d_gene: -
j_gene: TRBJ2-2

CDR3nt: TGTGCCAGTAGTATAGACTCCTATAGCGGATACAATGAGCAGTTCTTC
CDR3aa: CASSIDSYSGYNEQFF
v_gene: TRBV19
abundance: once
d_gene: -
j_gene: TRBJ2-1

CDR3nt: TGTGCCAGCAACTCAGCCGGGGGGGGCTACACCTTC
CDR3aa: CASNSAGGGYTF
v_gene: TRBV28
abundance: -
d_gene: -
j_gene: TRBJ1-2

CDR3nt: TGTGCCAGCAGTTACCCCATCGAGTTTAGCGGGAGGGACGGCACAGATACGCAGTATTTT
CDR3aa: CASSYPIEFSGRDGTDTQYF
v_gene: TRBV6-2/TRBV6-3
abundance: -
d_gene: TRBD2
j_gene: TRBJ2-3

CDR3nt: TGTGCCAGCAGCCAGGGGACAGGGGGCAATCAGCCCCAGCATTTT
CDR3aa: CASSQGTGGNQPQHF
v_gene: TRBV7-8
abundance: -
d_gene: TRBD1
j_gene: TRBJ1-5